This T cell receptor beta chain was captured in a study of cytomegalovirus exposure and HLA in healthy donors. Points from the study as a whole: Some TCR beta chains (roughly 160 of them) were listed as cytomegalovirus-associated. A later examination showed that TCR association rates differed by HLA locus, with DRB1 most and HLA-C fewest.

The CDR3 loop spans 13 amino acids. Germline lookup yields CDR1 SNHLY and CDR2 FYNNEI. After removal of 8 bases from V and 8 bases from J, the junction contained 11 bases not matched to a gene. As to this clone: The antigen is undetermined.

Each donor's status was that of a healthy bone marrow donor. Primers for the PCR totalled 60 Vbeta and 13 Jbeta. The repertoire was sequenced with immunoSEQ multiplex PCR; TCRdb's copy has only in-frame clones and lacks some. The sample shows some 160,000 clones, around 77% of them seen only once. The sequence was obtained from a man in his forties or fifties in good health and CMV-seronegative. The chain combines TRBV2 with TRBJ1-1; 7 bases fit TRBD1. The sample consisted of PBMCs. CDR3 in amino acids: CASHKGAKREAFF. DNA of the CDR3: TGTGCCAGCCACAAGGGGGCAAAGCGGGAAGCTTTCTTT.